The rows below give T cell receptor beta chains drawn from one sample of a study of OX40 agonist ivuxolimab in advanced cancers. Using immunoSEQ multiplex PCR, the repertoire was profiled, and TCRdb retains in-frame clones only, with some absent. Of around 40,000 clones in the sample, about 80% were seen once. Specimen: CD4+ or CD8+ T cells sorted from blood, collected in a trial of the OX40 agonist ivuxolimab. These receptors all stem from an adult with an advanced solid tumor such as melanoma, head and neck, liver or kidney cancer. The CDR3 runs from the conserved cysteine through the conserved F or W. The order of the fields is J gene, clone size, D gene, V gene, CDR3 protein, CDR3 DNA. The D gene is left open where the match is weak. Clone size, where shown, is once, few, many, or a class for clones that have expanded.

J: TRBJ2-2
size: -
D: -
V: TRBV10-3
CDR3: CAISAGGARGELFF
DNA: TGTGCCATCAGTGCGGGCGGGGCCAGGGGGGAGCTGTTTTTT

J: TRBJ2-7
size: once
D: -
V: TRBV27
CDR3: CASRRGQNYEQYF
DNA: TGTGCCAGCAGACGGGGACAAAACTACGAGCAGTACTTC

J: TRBJ2-1
size: -
D: TRBD1
V: TRBV11-2
CDR3: CASTLDRGSYNEQFF
DNA: TGTGCCAGCACTTTGGACAGGGGCTCCTACAATGAGCAGTTCTTC

J: TRBJ2-5
size: few
D: -
V: TRBV4-1
CDR3: CASSRQGREGETQYF
DNA: TGCGCCAGCAGCCGTCAGGGTCGCGAGGGGGAGACCCAGTACTTC

J: TRBJ2-5
size: -
D: -
V: TRBV4-1
CDR3: CASSRFFGQETQYF
DNA: TGCGCCAGCAGCCGCTTTTTTGGCCAAGAGACCCAGTACTTC

J: TRBJ1-2
size: -
D: -
V: TRBV19
CDR3: CASSRLRGPDGYTF
DNA: TGTGCCAGTAGCCGACTAAGGGGACCGGATGGCTACACCTTC

J: TRBJ2-7
size: -
D: TRBD2
V: TRBV9
CDR3: CASSPRLANEQYF
DNA: TGTGCCAGCAGCCCCCGACTAGCCAACGAGCAGTACTTC

J: TRBJ2-7
size: -
D: -
V: TRBV18
CDR3: CASSPPNTNEQYF
DNA: TGTGCCAGCTCACCACCGAACACCAACGAGCAGTACTTC

J: TRBJ1-4
size: few
D: -
V: TRBV7-8
CDR3: CASSLGGGAANEKLFF
DNA: TGTGCCAGCAGCTTAGGGGGAGGGGCCGCTAATGAAAAACTGTTTTTT

J: TRBJ2-2
size: -
D: -
V: TRBV29-1
CDR3: CSVVGTANTGELFF
DNA: TGCAGCGTTGTCGGCACCGCGAACACCGGGGAGCTGTTTTTT

J: TRBJ2-4
size: once
D: TRBD1
V: TRBV5-6
CDR3: CASSTVDRGKNIQYF
DNA: TGTGCCAGCAGCACCGTGGACAGGGGGAAAAACATTCAGTACTTC

J: TRBJ2-7
size: -
D: TRBD2
V: TRBV7-2
CDR3: CASSESAGWGEQYF
DNA: TGTGCCAGCAGTGAATCAGCGGGATGGGGCGAGCAGTACTTC

J: TRBJ2-1
size: once
D: TRBD2
V: TRBV19
CDR3: CASIQNPGLAGVNEQFF
DNA: TGTGCCAGTATCCAAAATCCGGGACTAGCGGGAGTAAATGAGCAGTTCTTC

J: TRBJ2-7
size: -
D: TRBD2
V: TRBV5-6
CDR3: CASSPVAGTANEQYF
DNA: TGTGCCAGCAGTCCTGTAGCGGGAACTGCTAACGAGCAGTACTTC

J: TRBJ1-1
size: -
D: -
V: TRBV5-1
CDR3: CASSPGQSIFLGNTEAFF
DNA: TGCGCCAGCAGCCCTGGACAGAGTATTTTCCTGGGGAACACTGAAGCTTTCTTT

J: TRBJ2-1
size: medium-sized
D: TRBD1
V: TRBV6-6
CDR3: CASSQEGQSQFF
DNA: TGTGCCAGCAGTCAAGAGGGACAGTCACAGTTCTTC

J: TRBJ2-3
size: -
D: -
V: TRBV6-1
CDR3: CASSEMDTKTQYF
DNA: TGTGCCAGCAGTGAAATGGACACTAAAACGCAGTATTTT

J: TRBJ2-2
size: few
D: -
V: TRBV10-1
CDR3: CASRGTTGELFF
DNA: TGCGCCAGCAGGGGGACCACCGGGGAGCTGTTTTTT

J: TRBJ2-1
size: -
D: TRBD2
V: TRBV4-2
CDR3: CASSRRLAGGSIVDNEQFF
DNA: TGTGCCAGCAGCCGCCGACTAGCGGGAGGGTCCATCGTTGACAATGAGCAGTTCTTC

J: TRBJ2-7
size: -
D: TRBD1
V: TRBV30
CDR3: CAWSVRQGPNEQYF
DNA: TGTGCCTGGAGCGTCCGACAGGGCCCCAACGAGCAGTACTTC

J: TRBJ1-3
size: -
D: -
V: TRBV30
CDR3: CARPGAGNTIYF
DNA: TGTGCCAGACCAGGGGCTGGAAACACCATATATTTT

J: TRBJ1-1
size: -
D: TRBD1
V: TRBV7-6
CDR3: CASSGRTGAENTEAFF
DNA: TGTGCCAGCAGCGGGAGGACAGGGGCGGAGAACACTGAAGCTTTCTTT

J: TRBJ1-2
size: -
D: TRBD1
V: TRBV9
CDR3: CASSDGTGDPYGYTF
DNA: TGTGCCAGCAGCGATGGGACAGGGGATCCCTATGGCTACACCTTC

J: TRBJ1-1
size: -
D: -
V: TRBV7-9
CDR3: CASSGISPPLNTEAFF
DNA: TGTGCCAGCAGCGGGATCAGTCCCCCTCTAAACACTGAAGCTTTCTTT

J: TRBJ2-7
size: -
D: -
V: TRBV19
CDR3: CASSIGPGETYEQYF
DNA: TGTGCCAGTAGTATAGGTCCAGGGGAAACCTACGAGCAGTACTTC

J: TRBJ2-7
size: -
D: -
V: TRBV19
CDR3: CASSISQAYEQYF
DNA: TGTGCCAGTAGTATCAGCCAGGCCTACGAGCAGTACTTC

J: TRBJ1-2
size: -
D: -
V: TRBV11-3
CDR3: CASSPRLGVTGYGYTF
DNA: TGTGCCAGCAGCCCAAGATTGGGGGTGACTGGGTATGGCTACACCTTC

J: TRBJ2-5
size: -
D: -
V: TRBV7-7
CDR3: CASSAGLRETQYF
DNA: TGTGCCAGCAGCGCGGGACTTCGGGAGACCCAGTACTTC

J: TRBJ2-1
size: -
D: TRBD2
V: TRBV6-1
CDR3: CASSEGLAGVGNEQFF
DNA: TGTGCCAGCAGTGAGGGACTAGCGGGAGTAGGTAATGAGCAGTTCTTC

J: TRBJ2-3
size: -
D: TRBD2
V: TRBV30
CDR3: CAWSVGLAGDTDTQYF
DNA: TGTGCCTGGAGTGTAGGACTAGCGGGAGACACAGATACGCAGTATTTT

J: TRBJ2-5
size: -
D: -
V: TRBV6-1
CDR3: CASLGWGKETQYF
DNA: TGTGCCAGCTTAGGCTGGGGGAAAGAGACCCAGTACTTC

J: TRBJ2-3
size: -
D: -
V: TRBV7-2
CDR3: CASSSRTGTDTQYF
DNA: TGTGCCAGCAGCTCGAGGACGGGCACAGATACGCAGTATTTT

J: TRBJ2-1
size: -
D: TRBD2
V: TRBV18
CDR3: CASSPPVRAGGNNEQFF
DNA: TGTGCCAGCTCACCACCGGTCCGAGCGGGAGGCAACAATGAGCAGTTCTTC

J: TRBJ1-1
size: -
D: TRBD1
V: TRBV29-1
CDR3: CSAGQGFAEAFF
DNA: TGCAGCGCCGGACAGGGGTTCGCTGAAGCTTTCTTT

J: TRBJ2-3
size: -
D: -
V: TRBV4-1
CDR3: CASRPMEGTQYF
DNA: TGCGCCAGCAGACCAATGGAGGGTACGCAGTATTTT

J: TRBJ1-3
size: -
D: -
V: TRBV13
CDR3: CASSPHLSGSGNTIYF
DNA: TGTGCCAGCAGCCCCCACCTTTCGGGCTCTGGAAACACCATATATTTT

J: TRBJ2-3
size: -
D: -
V: TRBV14
CDR3: CASSSLSTDTQYF
DNA: TGTGCCAGCAGCTCCCTTAGCACAGATACGCAGTATTTT

J: TRBJ2-7
size: few
D: -
V: TRBV5-1
CDR3: CASSSVTNRPYEQYF
DNA: TGCGCCAGCAGCTCCGTTACCAACCGACCCTACGAGCAGTACTTC

J: TRBJ2-1
size: -
D: TRBD2
V: TRBV29-1
CDR3: CSVVGQTTGTSGRASEQFF
DNA: TGCAGCGTTGTGGGACAGACGACCGGGACTAGCGGGAGGGCTAGTGAGCAGTTCTTC

J: TRBJ2-1
size: -
D: -
V: TRBV5-6
CDR3: CASSLLADPKGYNEQFF
DNA: TGTGCCAGCAGCCTCTTAGCGGACCCCAAGGGCTACAATGAGCAGTTCTTC

J: TRBJ2-2
size: -
D: -
V: TRBV6-4
CDR3: CAGLQGNTGELFF
DNA: TGTGCCGGCCTACAAGGAAACACCGGGGAGCTGTTTTTT

J: TRBJ1-1
size: -
D: -
V: TRBV7-9
CDR3: CASSFARDTEAFF
DNA: TGTGCCAGCAGCTTTGCTAGGGACACTGAAGCTTTCTTT